A single T cell receptor beta chain is shown here with its context. Antigen specificity is unknown. Profiling relied on immunoSEQ multiplex PCR, and the TCRdb table lists in-frame clones only, not all of them. The sample gives 150,000 or so clones, about 87% of which show up once; around 2.3% is in the top ten. The data were taken from a study of T cell responses to AZD1222 COVID-19 vaccine. Germline CDR1 reads ENHRY; CDR2 reads SYGVKD. CDR3 length: 13 residues. Trimming removed 0 bases at V and 2 bases at J, with 5 bases between. Study-wide points: Spike-specific TCR breadth and depth both grew after two AZD1222 doses. The span of vaccine-associated CD4 TCRs extended across spike, with dominance at 160-218 and 743-854. Females outnumbered males among donors, who were mostly white British; clonal diversity was possibly underestimated. Nearly half of spike-specific TCRs reportedly target unmutated variant regions.

This chain joins TRBV10-3 and TRBJ2-7; no clear D gene. The starting material was peripheral blood, obtained on day 0 of AZD1222 vaccination. This TCR came from an adult in good health. CDR3 sequence: CAISESPAYEQYF. The CDR3 DNA sequence: TGTGCCATCAGTGAGTCCCCAGCCTACGAGCAGTACTTC.